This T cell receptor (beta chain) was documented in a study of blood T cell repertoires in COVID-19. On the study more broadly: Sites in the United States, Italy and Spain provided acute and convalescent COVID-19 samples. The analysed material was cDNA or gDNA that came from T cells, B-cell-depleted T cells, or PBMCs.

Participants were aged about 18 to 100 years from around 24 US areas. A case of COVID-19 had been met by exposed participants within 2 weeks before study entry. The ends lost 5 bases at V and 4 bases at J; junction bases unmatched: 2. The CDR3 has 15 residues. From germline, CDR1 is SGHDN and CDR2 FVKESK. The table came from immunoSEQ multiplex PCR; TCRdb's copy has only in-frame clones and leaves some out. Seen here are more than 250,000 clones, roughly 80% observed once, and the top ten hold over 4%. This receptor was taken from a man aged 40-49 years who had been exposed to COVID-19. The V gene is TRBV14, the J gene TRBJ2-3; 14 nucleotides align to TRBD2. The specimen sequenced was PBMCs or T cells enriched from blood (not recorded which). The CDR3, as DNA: TGTGCCAGCAGCTCGGGACTAGCGGGAGCAGATACGCAGTATTTT. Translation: CASSSGLAGADTQYF. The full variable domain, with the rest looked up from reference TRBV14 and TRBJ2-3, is EAGVTQFPSHSVIEKGQTVTLRCDPISGHDNLYWYRRVMGKEIKFLLHFVKESKQDESGMPNNRFLAERTGGTYSTLKVQPAELEDSGVYFCASSSGLAGADTQYFGPGTRLTVL.